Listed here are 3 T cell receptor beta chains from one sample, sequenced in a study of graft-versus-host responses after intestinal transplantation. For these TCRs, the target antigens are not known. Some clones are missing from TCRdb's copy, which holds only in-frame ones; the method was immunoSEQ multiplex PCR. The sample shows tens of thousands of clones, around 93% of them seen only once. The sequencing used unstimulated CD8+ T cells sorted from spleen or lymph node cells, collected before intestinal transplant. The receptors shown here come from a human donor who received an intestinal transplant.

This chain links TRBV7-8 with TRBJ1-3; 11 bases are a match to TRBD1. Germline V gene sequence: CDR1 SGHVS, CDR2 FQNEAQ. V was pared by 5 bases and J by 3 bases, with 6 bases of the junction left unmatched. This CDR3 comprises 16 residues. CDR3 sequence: CASSNGQGAIGNTIYF. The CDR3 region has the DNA TGTGCCAGCAGCAACGGACAGGGGGCGATTGGAAACACCATATATTTT.

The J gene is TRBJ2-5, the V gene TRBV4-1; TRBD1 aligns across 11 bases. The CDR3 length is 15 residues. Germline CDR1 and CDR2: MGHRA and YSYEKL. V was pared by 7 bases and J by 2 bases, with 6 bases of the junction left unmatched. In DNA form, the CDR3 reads TGCGCCAGCACCCGGACAGGGGGCGAGCAAGAGACCCAGTACTTC. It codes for CASTRTGGEQETQYF.

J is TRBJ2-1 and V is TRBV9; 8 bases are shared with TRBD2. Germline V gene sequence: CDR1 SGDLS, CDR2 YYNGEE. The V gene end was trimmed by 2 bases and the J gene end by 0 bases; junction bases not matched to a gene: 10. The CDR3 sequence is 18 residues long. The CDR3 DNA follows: TGTGCCAGCAGCGTCAACTATGAGCGGGGGAGCTCCTACAATGAGCAGTTCTTC. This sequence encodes CASSVNYERGSSYNEQFF.